A single sample is the source of the 20 T cell receptor beta chains below, sequenced in a study of blood T cells in healthy people across ages. Through a sample-barcoded 5' primer and a J-beta primer mix, a second PCR was run for roughly 7 to 12 cycles. TCRdb fed the 5' RACE reads into MiXCR, producing one record per CDR3 protein. This sample has 700,000 to 900,000 distinct CDR3 sequences, with around a quarter found just once. This same sample was also part of a study on T cells of mothers and their children.

Sequencing was done on a sample of blood. These receptors came from a boy aged 5-17 years in good health.

This clonotype has only a few counts. The genes are TRBV6-5 and TRBJ2-2; D might be TRBD1 or TRBD2, each matching 5 bases. Germline V gene lookup returns CDR1 MNHEY and CDR2 SVGAGI. There are 15 residues in the CDR3. V was cut by 2 bases and J by 6 bases, with 13 bases left in between. This CDR3 is CASSYRDGKSGELFF. The CDR3 nucleotides read TGTGCCAGCAGTTACCGGGACGGAAAGTCCGGGGAGCTGTTTTTT.

With regard to this clonotype: Relative to the germline gene, one junction end is altered; a read error may explain this. The V call is TRBV7-3, the J call TRBJ1-1; D ambiguous. The germline V gene has CDR1 SGHTA and CDR2 FQGTGA. The CDR3 runs to 12 residues. The CDR3 DNA follows: TGTGCCAGCAGCTTCGGCGACACTGAAACTTTCTTT. As protein: CASSFGDTETFF.

The V call is TRBV28, the J call TRBJ2-3; unclear D gene. V was cut by 2 bases and J by 5 bases, with 11 bases left in between. Germline V gene data show CDR1 as MDHEN and CDR2 as SYDVKM. CDR3 length: 14 amino acids. In nucleotides, the CDR3 is TGTGCCAGCAGTTTAATTGAGGACCAAGATACGCAGTATTTT. Translating it yields CASSLIEDQDTQYF.

This clonotype was seen a few times. The V gene is TRBV7-9, the J gene TRBJ2-5, with 10 positions matching TRBD1. The CDR3 is 15 residues long. The J segment lost 2 bases and the V segment lost 5 bases, leaving 5 bases of the junction unmatched. Germline V gives CDR1 SEHNR, CDR2 FQNEAQ (reference sequence). The CDR3 here is CASSPGQGIQETQYF. The DNA for the CDR3 is TGTGCCAGCAGCCCGGGACAGGGGATTCAAGAGACCCAGTACTTC.

The V gene is TRBV20-1, the J gene TRBJ2-5, with 7 bases matching TRBD2. Germline trimming cut 3 bases from V and 5 bases from J; bases unmatched to any gene: 9. The CDR3 is made up of 14 amino acids. CDR1 DFQATT and CDR2 SNEGSKA come from the germline V gene (reference sequence). The CDR3 DNA follows: TGCAGTGCTAGGGAGGCCCGGGGGGTGGAGACCCAGTACTTC. Its translation: CSAREARGVETQYF.

The chain combines TRBV12-3 or TRBV12-4 with TRBJ2-7; D tentatively fits TRBD1 or TRBD2 (5 bases each). V lost 6 bases to trimming and J lost 7 bases, with 16 bases between them. This CDR3 contains 13 residues. The CDR3 DNA reads as TGTGCCAGCAGGAAAGAGGGTTGGGGGGAGCAGTACTTC. Translation: CASRKEGWGEQYF.

A few counts support this clonotype. The junction shows a germline mismatch at one end, possibly a read error. The gene calls are TRBV6-5 and TRBJ2-1; D remains unclear. The end of the DNA aligns better with TRBJ2-5, so the J call may be wrong. The CDR3 covers 10 residues. Germline V gives CDR1 MNHEY, CDR2 SVGAGI. CDR3 amino acids: CASSQGTQYF. The CDR3 DNA is TGTGCCAGCTCTCAAGGGACCCAGTACTTC.

The chain recombines TRBV7-9 with TRBJ1-4; no firm D call. Trimming shortened V by 1 base and J by 2 bases, and 20 bases separated the two germline ends. This CDR3 comprises 19 residues. Germline V gene data show CDR1 as SEHNR and CDR2 as FQNEAQ (reference sequence). This CDR3 reads CASSLVPAGNSATNEKLFF. In DNA, the CDR3 is TGTGCCAGCAGCTTAGTACCCGCGGGGAATTCAGCCACTAATGAAAAACTGTTTTTT.

The chain combines TRBV5-5 with TRBJ1-1; D may be TRBD1 (5 bases). Germline CDR1 reads SGHKS; CDR2 reads YYEKEE (reference sequence). The CDR3 loop spans 14 amino acids. Between the trimmed V and J ends, which lost 3 bases and 8 bases, there was a span of 17 bases. The chain's CDR3 is CASSSMGPETEAFF. The CDR3 nucleotides are TGTGCCAGCAGCTCCATGGGGCCAGAGACCGAAGCTTTCTTT.

The rearrangement uses TRBV2 and TRBJ2-5; TRBD2 matches 10 bases. V lost 6 bases, J lost 5 bases, and 3 bases stayed unmatched. The CDR3 has 13 residues. The V gene's germline CDR1 is SNHLY and CDR2 FYNNEI. This CDR3 is CASRSGGVETQYF. As DNA, the CDR3 is TGTGCCAGCAGGAGCGGGGGGGTGGAGACCCAGTACTTC.

This chain's CDR3 is CASSQVWGGSEAFF. The CDR3 DNA follows: TGTGCCAGCAGCCAAGTCTGGGGGGGGTCTGAAGCTTTCTTT. This chain uses TRBV14 with TRBJ1-1; tentative D call: TRBD1 (5 bases). Germline loops: CDR1 SGHDN, CDR2 FVKESK. Trimming stripped 1 base from V and 6 bases from J, with 12 bases between. The CDR3 runs 14 residues.

The rearrangement links TRBV2 to TRBJ1-3, with 7 bases identical to TRBD1. Looked up from germline, CDR1 is SNHLY and CDR2 is FYNNEI. CDR3 length equals 16 residues. Trimming took 4 bases from V and 0 from J; bases not matched to a gene: 6. The CDR3 reads CASSGSRGFSGNTIYF. The CDR3 DNA reads as TGTGCCAGCAGTGGAAGCAGGGGGTTCTCTGGAAACACCATATATTTT.

V and J are TRBV2 and TRBJ1-2; 8 nucleotides match TRBD1. In germline, CDR1 is SNHLY, CDR2 FYNNEI. V gave up 9 bases and J gave up 3 bases; unmatched junction bases: 15. The length of the CDR3 is 16 residues. The CDR3 loop reads CASNGQGGHKDYGYTF. As DNA, the CDR3 is TGTGCCAGTAATGGACAGGGAGGGCACAAGGACTATGGCTACACCTTC.

This clonotype was observed a few times. The V gene is TRBV12-3 or TRBV12-4, the J gene TRBJ2-1; TRBD2 matches 8 bases. The V gene end was trimmed by 5 bases and the J gene end by 10 bases; junction bases not matched to a gene: 4. This CDR3 is 12 amino acids long. In nucleotides, the CDR3 is TGTGCCAGCAGTACTCCGGGGGGGGAGCAGTTCTTC. It specifies CASSTPGGEQFF.

This clonotype was counted many times. The chain carries TRBV12-3 or TRBV12-4 and TRBJ1-4, with D maybe TRBD1 (5 bases). Trimming left V 3 bases short and J 5 bases short, with 7 bases between. This CDR3 has 13 amino acids. The CDR3 coding sequence is TGTGCCAGCAGTTTGGGGGGAAATGAAAAACTGTTTTTT. Amino acid sequence: CASSLGGNEKLFF.

This sequence joins TRBV7-2 and TRBJ2-3; possibly TRBD1 for D (6 bases). The assigned J gene may be wrong: the sequence end matches TRBJ1-5 better. This CDR3 has 20 residues. Germline V gene lookup returns CDR1 SGHTA and CDR2 FQGNSA. CDR3 amino acids: CASSLSKVLPGGRDTDTQHF. In DNA form, the CDR3 reads TGTGCCAGCAGCCTAAGTAAAGTTCTCCCTGGCGGGAGGGACACAGATACGCAGCATTTT.

In this sample, this clonotype turned up a few times. The chain has TRBV5-1 and TRBJ2-2; D is possibly TRBD1 or TRBD2 (5 bases each). CDR1 is SGHRS, CDR2 YFSETQ, per germline. The length of the CDR3 is 16 residues. The V end was cut by 0 bases, the J end by 1 base, with 10 bases between. This chain's CDR3 is CASSLAGPGNTGELFF. The CDR3 nucleotides are TGCGCCAGCAGCTTGGCGGGGCCGGGGAACACCGGGGAGCTGTTTTTT. The entire variable domain, with the rest obtained from reference TRBV5-1 and TRBJ2-2, is as follows: KAGVTQTPRYLIKTRGQQVTLSCSPISGHRSVSWYQQTPGQGLQFLFEYFSETQRNKGNFPGRFSGRQFSNSRSEMNVSTLELGDSALYLCASSLAGPGNTGELFFGEGSRLTVL.

There are a few counts of this clonotype. The V gene is TRBV7-6, the J gene TRBJ2-5; D is ambiguous. The V end was cut by 0 bases, the J end by 3 bases, with 5 bases between. Germline CDR1 reads SGHVS; CDR2 reads FNYEAQ. This CDR3 contains 13 residues. The CDR3 loop is CASSLATKETQYF. In DNA form, the CDR3 reads TGTGCCAGCAGCTTAGCGACCAAAGAGACCCAGTACTTC.

The V call is TRBV2, the J call TRBJ2-7; D remains unclear. Trimming removed 5 bases from V and 3 bases from J, with 20 bases in between. The CDR3 length is 16 residues. The germline CDR1 and CDR2 sequences are SNHLY and FYNNEI. The CDR3 DNA reads TGTGCCAGCAGTCCGACATGGCAGAAGCTCATCTACGAGCAGTACTTC. Its translation is CASSPTWQKLIYEQYF.

V is TRBV27 and J is TRBJ1-4; possible D gene TRBD1, 5 bases. Trimming shortened V by 1 base and J by 4 bases, and 10 bases separated the two germline ends. The CDR3 spans 15 residues. CDR1 and CDR2 from the germline V gene are MNHEY and SMNVEV (reference sequence). The CDR3 sequence: CASSLLSGLNEKLFF. Here the CDR3 DNA reads TGTGCCAGCAGTTTATTGTCGGGACTTAATGAAAAACTGTTTTTT.